The 16 T cell receptor beta chains below all came from one sample that was sequenced in a study of OX40 agonist ivuxolimab in advanced cancers. Data came from immunoSEQ multiplex PCR; TCRdb stores just in-frame clones and leaves some out. The sample gives 65,000 to 95,000 clones, over 75% of which show up once; less than 6.5% is in the top ten. The sequencing here drew on CD4+ or CD8+ T cells sorted from blood, taken in a trial of the OX40 agonist ivuxolimab. The receptors derive from an adult with an advanced solid tumor such as melanoma, head and neck, liver or kidney cancer.

The chain is built from TRBV6-5 and TRBJ1-3; no reliable D call. The V end was cut by 0 bases, the J end by 4 bases, with 10 bases between. Germline CDR1 reads MNHEY; CDR2 reads SVGAGI. CDR3 size: 15 residues. CDR3 sequence reads: CASSYSVGRGNTIYF. The CDR3 DNA sequence: TGTGCCAGCAGTTACTCGGTTGGGCGGGGAAACACCATATATTTT.

This rearrangement joins TRBV18 to TRBJ2-3, with unresolved D. Germline CDR1 and CDR2: KGHSH and LQKENI. The germline V and J ends were trimmed by 3 bases and 1 base, with 8 bases remaining between them. CDR3 length: 14 amino acids. In DNA, the CDR3 is TGTGCCAGCTCACCCGCCATGGGCACAGATACGCAGTATTTT. Translated, it gives CASSPAMGTDTQYF.

The sample holds one count of this clone. The chain joins TRBV6-1 to TRBJ2-2; D is undetermined. From germline, CDR1 is MNHNS and CDR2 SASEGT. The CDR3 length is 15 residues. V lost 3 bases and J lost 7, with 15 bases in between. The CDR3 spells CASSEGFISSGELFF. CDR3 DNA sequence: TGTGCCAGCAGTGAGGGATTTATCTCCAGCGGGGAGCTGTTTTTT.

The rearrangement uses TRBV5-8 and TRBJ2-7; no firm D call. This CDR3 contains 12 residues. V was clipped by 4 bases and J by 5 bases, with 10 bases between them. Germline CDR1 and CDR2: SGHTS and YDEGEE. CDR3: CASSQDLDEQYF. The CDR3, as DNA: TGTGCCAGCAGCCAAGATTTAGACGAGCAGTACTTC. Combining the CDR3 with reference TRBV5-8 and TRBJ2-7 gives the whole variable domain EAGVTQSPTHLIKTRGQQATLRCSPISGHTSVYWYQQALGLGLQFLLWYDEGEERNRGNFPPRFSGRQFPNYSSELNVNALELEDSALYLCASSQDLDEQYFGPGTRLTVT.

The chain couples TRBV4-2 to TRBJ2-7, with D perhaps matching TRBD1 (6 bases). Trimming removed 2 bases from V and 5 bases from J, with 13 bases in between. Germline V CDR1 and CDR2: LGHNA, YNFKEQ. The CDR3 has 14 amino acids. The CDR3 reads CASSQWGLANEQYF. The CDR3 DNA reads as TGTGCCAGCAGCCAATGGGGGCTTGCCAACGAGCAGTACTTC.

The gene calls are TRBV21-1 and TRBJ2-7; TRBD2 reflects the table's D call only, with no check against the DNA. TRBV21-1 is marked as a pseudogene. The CDR3 loop spans 12 amino acids. As DNA, the CDR3 is TGTGCCAGCACCGAACGCCGAGTTGAGCAGTACTTC. Amino acid sequence: CASTERRVEQYF.

CDR3 nucleotides: TGTGCCAGCAGCCAAGATCACTGGCCGCCAAACAATCAGCCCCAGCATTTT. Its translation is CASSQDHWPPNNQPQHF. The V and J genes are TRBV4-2 and TRBJ1-5; D is ambiguous. Trimming took off 0 bases at V and 3 bases at J, with 15 bases between the two ends. Germline CDR1 reads LGHNA; CDR2 reads YNFKEQ. The CDR3 runs to 17 residues.

The chain employs TRBV11-2 and TRBJ1-4; D is undetermined. The germline V and J ends were trimmed by 5 bases and 10 bases, with 14 bases remaining between them. The CDR3 loop spans 13 amino acids. In germline, CDR1 is SGHAT, CDR2 FQNNGV. DNA of the CDR3: TGTGCCAGCAGCACACACACGGGCGGAAAACTGTTTTTT. Amino acids: CASSTHTGGKLFF.

The chain couples TRBV5-6 to TRBJ2-5; TRBD2 agrees at 10 bases. The germline CDR1 and CDR2 sequences are SGHDT and YYEEEE. V gave up 4 bases and J gave up 5 bases; unmatched junction bases: 11. This CDR3 is 16 amino acids long. The CDR3 region is CASSRGSGRGYETQYF. The CDR3 DNA reads TGTGCCAGCAGCCGAGGGAGCGGGAGGGGGTATGAGACCCAGTACTTC.

The V call is TRBV7-7, the J call TRBJ2-1; D is undetermined. This CDR3 has 18 residues. CDR1 and CDR2 from the germline V gene are SSHAT and FNYEAQ (reference sequence). Trimming removed 7 bases from V and 0 bases from J, with 22 bases in between. CDR3: CASTSRAGPPSSYNEQFF. CDR3 bases: TGTGCCAGCACCTCGAGAGCAGGTCCACCAAGCTCCTACAATGAGCAGTTCTTC.

The V and J genes are TRBV9 and TRBJ1-4, with 7 bases matching TRBD1. This CDR3 spans 15 amino acids. CDR1 is SGDLS, CDR2 YYNGEE, per germline. V lost 4 bases to trimming and J lost 6 bases; unmatched junction nucleotides: 9. The CDR3 DNA is TGTGCCAGCAGCCCTTTGACAGGGAAGGATGAAAAACTGTTTTTT. Encoded protein: CASSPLTGKDEKLFF.

The chain recombines TRBV7-9 with TRBJ1-1; weak D call: TRBD1 (5 bases). CDR1 is SEHNR and CDR2 is FQNEAQ in the germline V gene (reference sequence). Between the trimmed V and J ends, which lost 5 bases and 10 bases, there was a span of 14 bases. This CDR3 is 12 amino acids long. The CDR3 reads CASSLGGKVAFF. The CDR3 DNA follows: TGTGCCAGCAGCCTTGGGGGGAAAGTAGCTTTCTTT.

The chain is built from TRBV5-1 and TRBJ2-7; weak D call: TRBD2 (5 bases). Germline CDR1 is SGHRS and CDR2 is YFSETQ. The ends were cut back, 4 bases at V and 1 base at J, with 12 bases in the middle. The CDR3 has 14 amino acids. The CDR3 sequence is CASSRDGLSYEQYF. CDR3 nucleotides: TGCGCCAGCAGCCGAGATGGACTTTCCTACGAGCAGTACTTC.

The chain recombines TRBV5-1 with TRBJ2-7; TRBD2 agrees at 11 bases. The CDR3 contains 18 residues. Germline values: CDR1 SGHRS, CDR2 YFSETQ. Trimming cost V 0 bases and J 3 bases; bases outside gene matches: 11. The CDR3 region is CASSLEASGRRLNYEQYF. CDR3 DNA: TGCGCCAGCAGCTTGGAGGCTAGCGGGAGGCGCCTGAACTACGAGCAGTACTTC. The full variable domain, rest sourced from reference TRBV5-1 and TRBJ2-7, is KAGVTQTPRYLIKTRGQQVTLSCSPISGHRSVSWYQQTPGQGLQFLFEYFSETQRNKGNFPGRFSGRQFSNSRSEMNVSTLELGDSALYLCASSLEASGRRLNYEQYFGPGTRLTVT.

The chain combines TRBV7-2 with TRBJ2-1; D unclear. Germline CDR1 is SGHTA and CDR2 is FQGNSA. V shed 5 bases and J shed 5 bases, with 13 bases lying between them. CDR3 size: 14 residues. CDR3 DNA: TGTGCCAGCAGCCCGCCACCCCTCGACAATGAGCAGTTCTTC. This sequence encodes CASSPPPLDNEQFF.

The V and J genes are TRBV5-1 and TRBJ1-1; D possibly corresponds to TRBD1 (6 bases). This CDR3 has 13 residues. Germline CDR1 SGHRS, CDR2 YFSETQ. Deletions cut 4 bases from V and 5 bases from J, with 12 bases between. The CDR3 loop is CASSGNRETEAFF. CDR3 coding DNA: TGCGCCAGCAGCGGGAACAGGGAAACTGAAGCTTTCTTT.